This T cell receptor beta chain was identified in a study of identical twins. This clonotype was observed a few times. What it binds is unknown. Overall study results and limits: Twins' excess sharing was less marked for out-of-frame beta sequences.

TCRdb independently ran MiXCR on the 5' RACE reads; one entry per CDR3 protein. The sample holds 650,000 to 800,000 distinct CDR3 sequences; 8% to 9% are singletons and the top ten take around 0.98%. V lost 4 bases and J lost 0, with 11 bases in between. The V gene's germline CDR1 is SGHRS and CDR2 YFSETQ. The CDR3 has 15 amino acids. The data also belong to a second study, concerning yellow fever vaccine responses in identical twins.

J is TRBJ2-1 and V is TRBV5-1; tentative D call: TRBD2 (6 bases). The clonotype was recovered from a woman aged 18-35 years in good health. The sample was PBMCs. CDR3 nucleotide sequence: TGCGCCAGCAGCACCTTCGGGGGCTCCTACAATGAGCAGTTCTTC. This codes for CASSTFGGSYNEQFF.